The clone carrying this T cell receptor (beta chain) was picked up many times. Its matching antigen is unknown. This entry is derived from a study of CD8 T cells in ankylosing spondylitis. Findings and limits, study-wide: It appeared that ankylosing spondylitis blood was characterized by a TCR beta motif of 8 or 9 highly homologous variants.

The CDR3 is 14 residues long. CDR1 is DFQATT and CDR2 is SNEGSKA in the germline V gene (reference sequence). The trim removed 3 bases at V and 7 bases at J, leaving 6 bases unmatched. TCRdb fed the 5' RACE reads into MiXCR, producing one record per CDR3 protein. The sample comprises about 800,000 distinct CDR3 sequences, about 12% of which are singletons, and 0.45% to 0.6% rests with the top ten. The sequence was obtained from a male donor with ankylosing spondylitis. The genes are TRBV20-1 and TRBJ2-1; TRBD2 matches at 10 bases. Sequences were obtained from blood, either unsorted or a sorted T cell fraction (not recorded which). In DNA, the CDR3 is TGCAGTGCTAGTCAAGCGGGGGGGCTGAATGAGCAGTTCTTC. Amino acid sequence: CSASQAGGLNEQFF.